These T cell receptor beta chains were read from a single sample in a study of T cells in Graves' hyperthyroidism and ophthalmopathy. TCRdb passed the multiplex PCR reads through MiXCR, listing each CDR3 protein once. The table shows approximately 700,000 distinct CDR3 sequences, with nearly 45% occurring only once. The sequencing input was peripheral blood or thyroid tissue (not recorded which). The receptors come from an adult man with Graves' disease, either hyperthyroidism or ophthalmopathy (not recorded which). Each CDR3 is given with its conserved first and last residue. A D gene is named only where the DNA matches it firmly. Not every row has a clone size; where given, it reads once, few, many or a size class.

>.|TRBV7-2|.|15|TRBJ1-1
TGTGCCAGCAGCGTTTCGGCAGGGGAATTCACTGAAGCTTTCTTT
CASSVSAGEFTEAFF
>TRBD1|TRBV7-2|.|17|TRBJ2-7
TGTGCCAGCAGCCAAGATCGGACAGGGCTGAGAGTATCAGAGCAGTACTTC
CASSQDRTGLRVSEQYF
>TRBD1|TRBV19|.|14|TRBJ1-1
TGTGCCAGTAGTACCAGGGGGCTTGTCGCTGAAGCTTTCTTT
CASSTRGLVAEAFF
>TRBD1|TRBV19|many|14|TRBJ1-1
TGTGCCAGTAGTAGGGACAGGATGAACACTGAAGCTTTCTTT
CASSRDRMNTEAFF
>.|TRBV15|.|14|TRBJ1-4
TGTGCCACCAGCACAACTCCAACTAATGCAAAACTGTTTTTT
CATSTTPTNAKLFF
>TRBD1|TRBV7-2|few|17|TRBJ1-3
TGTGCCAGCAGCGGAGCAGGGGGGCCCTACTCTGGAAACACCATATATTTT
CASSGAGGPYSGNTIYF
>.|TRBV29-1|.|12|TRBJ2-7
TGCAGCGCTGCTGGGACGATCTACGAGCAGTACTTC
CSAAGTIYEQYF
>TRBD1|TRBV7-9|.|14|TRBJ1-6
TGTGCCAGCGCAGGGGGGTGGTATAATTCACCCCTCCACTTT
CASAGGWYNSPLHF
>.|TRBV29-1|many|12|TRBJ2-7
TGCAGCGTAAATAGGGATTGGAACGAGCAGTACTTC
CSVNRDWNEQYF
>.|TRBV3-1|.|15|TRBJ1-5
TGTGCCAGCAGTTTATCGGGACGGAGTGATCAGCCCCAGCATTTT
CASSLSGRSDQPQHF
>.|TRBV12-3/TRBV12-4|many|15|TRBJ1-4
TGTGCCAGCAGTTCCAGGGACATTGGGAATGAAAAACTGTTTTTT
CASSSRDIGNEKLFF
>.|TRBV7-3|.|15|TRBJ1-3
TGTGCCAGCAGCTTGTTTTCTCTCTCTGGAAACACCATATATTTT
CASSLFSLSGNTIYF
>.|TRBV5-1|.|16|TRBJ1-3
TGCGCCAGCAGCCCCACCGACAGGAGTCGAGGAAACACCATATATTTT
CASSPTDRSRGNTIYF
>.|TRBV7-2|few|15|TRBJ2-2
TGTGCCAGCAGCCTCGATTTCATGAACACCGGGGAGCTGTTTTTT
CASSLDFMNTGELFF
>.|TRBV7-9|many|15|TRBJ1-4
TGTGCCAGCAGCTTAGGGGACGGCTCTAATGAAAAACTGTTTTTT
CASSLGDGSNEKLFF
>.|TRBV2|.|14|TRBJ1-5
TGTGCCAGCAGTCCGGGACACAGCAATCAGCCCCAGCATTTT
CASSPGHSNQPQHF
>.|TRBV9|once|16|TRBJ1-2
TGTGCCAGCAGCGCGCCAGGGTACAGGGAACCTCGGGGCTACACCTTC
CASSAPGYREPRGYTF
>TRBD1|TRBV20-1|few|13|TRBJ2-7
TGCAGTGCTAGTGTCACAGGGGCCCACGAGCAGTACTTC
CSASVTGAHEQYF
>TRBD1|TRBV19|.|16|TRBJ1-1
TGTGCCAGTAGTGTAAGACAGGGGCGGGTGGACACTGAAGCTTTCTTT
CASSVRQGRVDTEAFF
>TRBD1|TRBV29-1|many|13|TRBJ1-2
TGCAGCGTCGGACAGGGGCCTGACTATGGCTACACCTTC
CSVGQGPDYGYTF
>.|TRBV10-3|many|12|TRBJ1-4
TGTGCCATCGGTCCAACTAATGAAAAACTGTTTTTT
CAIGPTNEKLFF
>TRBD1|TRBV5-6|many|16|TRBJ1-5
TGTGCCAGCAGCGACCGGGGACAGTATAGCAATCAGCCCCAGCATTTT
CASSDRGQYSNQPQHF